The table lists the clone carrying this T cell receptor beta chain with many counts. Trimming at V came to 7 bases and at J to 6 bases, leaving 11 bases not matched to a gene. The germline V gene has CDR1 PRHDT and CDR2 FYEKMQ (reference sequence). The CDR3 has 15 amino acids. TCRdb used MiXCR to reprocess the 5' RACE reads, holding one entry per CDR3 protein. The table has 35,000 to 45,000 distinct CDR3 sequences, roughly 5.6% seen once. This sample is drawn from a study of spatial heterogeneity in lung cancer. The time point was: sample taken at primary tumor resection. Unsorted whole RNA samples from tumor, nontumor lung or frozen PBMC were sequenced.

The sequence was obtained from a female donor with early-stage non-small cell lung cancer. The material sequenced was PBMCs, taken at surgery. The chain recombines TRBV13 with TRBJ2-1; the match to TRBD2 covers 8 bases. Written as DNA, the CDR3 is TGTGCCAGCACCCCGGGGCGGGGGGACCTCAATGAGCAGTTCTTC. It translates to CASTPGRGDLNEQFF.